This T cell receptor beta chain was observed in a study of molecular identifiers for immune sequencing clone quantification. Study-wide results and caveats: Clonotypes topping 20 RNA copies carried over 99% of effector molecules but under 1% of naive ones.

TCRdb re-analysed the PCR reads in MiXCR, keeping a single row per CDR3 protein. The table lists roughly 320,000 distinct CDR3 sequences, around a fifth of them singletons. The CDR3 consists of 15 residues. V lost 8 bases to trimming and J lost 0 bases, with 14 bases between them. CDR1 SGHTA and CDR2 FQGNSA come from the germline V gene. In this sample, this clonotype turned up many times. As yet, its antigen is unknown. The material sequenced was naive CD8+ T cells from blood, with Jurkat cell RNA spiked in. Subset meaning: FACS-sorted CD8+CD4-CCR7+CD45RA+ naive T cells. The receptor comes from a human donor in good health. Some libraries in this study had Jurkat cell RNA spiked in. This chain links TRBV7-2 with TRBJ1-5; D uncertain. In DNA form, the CDR3 reads TGTGCCAGCGGATCGACTGGAAATAGCAATCAGCCCCAGCATTTT. Residues: CASGSTGNSNQPQHF.